A single sample gave rise to the 23 T cell receptor beta chains below, sequenced in a study of regulatory T cells in long-lasting Graves disease. Time point meaning: newly diagnosed GD, antithyroid drugs for less than 3 months. After RNA was extracted from PBMCs, the TCR library was made from it. Library construction for TCR beta used iRepertoire HTBI primers and Arm-PCR of CDR3 regions. TCRdb independently ran MiXCR on the multiplex PCR reads; one entry per CDR3 protein. The sample has approximately 350,000 distinct CDR3 sequences, 16% seen once. This sample was also put to use in a study of T cells in Graves' hyperthyroidism and ophthalmopathy.

The sample was peripheral blood mononuclear cells (PBMCs), taken at new diagnosis, from a patient treated with antithyroid drugs. These receptors all stem from a man in his forties with Graves disease.

Many counts were recorded for this clonotype. The chain is built from TRBV3-1 and TRBJ1-5; D gene uncertain. The V end was cut by 0 bases, the J end by 7 bases, with 7 bases between. Germline V CDR1 and CDR2: LGHDT, YNNKEL (reference sequence). This CDR3 has 13 amino acids. CDR3 coding DNA: TGTGCCAGCAGCCAAGATAAGCTCCAGCCCCAGCATTTT. Translation gives CASSQDKLQPQHF.

J is TRBJ1-5 and V is TRBV2; D gene uncertain. The CDR3 has 19 residues. V was pared by 5 bases and J by 1 base, with 24 bases between. CDR1 and CDR2 from the germline V gene are SNHLY and FYNNEI. This CDR3 reads CASSYFTRRVGGSNQPQHF. CDR3 nucleotide sequence: TGTGCCAGCAGTTATTTTACCAGACGGGTTGGAGGCAGCAATCAGCCCCAGCATTTT.

This clonotype has just a few counts. V usage is TRBV7-8 and J usage is TRBJ2-6; no clear D. Germline assignment: CDR1 SGHVS and CDR2 FQNEAQ. V lost 3 bases, J lost 4 bases, and 10 bases lay in between. This CDR3 has 15 residues. CDR3 loop: CASSFSRAGANVLTF. CDR3 in DNA: TGTGCCAGCAGCTTTTCCCGGGCCGGGGCCAACGTCCTGACTTTC.

This clonotype was picked up many times. The chain carries TRBV27 and TRBJ2-5, with 10 positions matching TRBD1. The V gene's germline CDR1 is MNHEY and CDR2 SMNVEV (reference sequence). J lost 5 bases, V lost 8 bases, and 8 bases had no gene match. CDR3 length equals 14 residues. CDR3 nucleotides: TGTGCCAGCCCCGGGACAGGGGAAGGGGAGACCCAGTACTTC. This gives the protein CASPGTGEGETQYF.

The table lists this clonotype with many counts. This chain joins TRBV28 and TRBJ2-4; a possible D gene is TRBD2 (6 bases). V lost 3 bases and J lost 8, with 11 bases in between. The germline V gene encodes CDR1 MDHEN and CDR2 SYDVKM. The CDR3 totals 13 residues. CDR3 sequence reads: CASSFGGMDIQYF. The CDR3 DNA is TGTGCCAGCAGTTTTGGGGGGATGGACATTCAGTACTTC.

This clonotype was counted at least ten times. The chain carries TRBV18 and TRBJ1-1, with D maybe TRBD1 (5 bases). The V end was cut by 6 bases, the J end by 12 bases, with 23 bases between. Germline V gene data show CDR1 as KGHSH and CDR2 as LQKENI. The CDR3 has 14 residues. The CDR3 DNA follows: TGTGCCAGCTCCCCGGGACCTGAGACCGACGGGACTTTCTTT. Protein: CASSPGPETDGTFF. Supplemented by reference TRBV18 and TRBJ1-1, the full variable domain reads NAGVMQNPRHLVRRRGQEARLRCSPMKGHSHVYWYRQLPEEGLKFMVYLQKENIIDESGMPKERFSAEFPKEGPSILRIQQVVRGDSAAYFCASSPGPETDGTFFGQGTRLTVV.

The rearrangement joins TRBV27 to TRBJ2-5; tentatively, D is TRBD1 or TRBD2 (5 bases each). The CDR3 spans 14 residues. Germline loops: CDR1 MNHEY, CDR2 SMNVEV (reference sequence). The germline V and J ends were trimmed by 5 bases and 1 base, with 11 bases remaining between them. CDR3 in amino acids: CASSRGPGQETQYF. CDR3 nucleotides: TGTGCCAGCAGTAGGGGACCGGGCCAAGAGACCCAGTACTTC.

This clonotype was counted at least ten times. The CDR3 loop is CASSLGDPGYGYTF. The CDR3 nucleotides read TGCGCCAGCAGCTTGGGCGACCCCGGCTATGGCTACACCTTC. This chain uses TRBV5-1 with TRBJ1-2; D call uncertain. CDR1 is SGHRS and CDR2 is YFSETQ in the germline V gene. Trimming removed 0 bases from V and 4 bases from J, with 10 bases in between. CDR3 length: 14 amino acids. The whole variable domain, filled in from reference TRBV5-1 and TRBJ1-2, reads KAGVTQTPRYLIKTRGQQVTLSCSPISGHRSVSWYQQTPGQGLQFLFEYFSETQRNKGNFPGRFSGRQFSNSRSEMNVSTLELGDSALYLCASSLGDPGYGYTFGSGTRLTVV.

V usage is TRBV6-1 and J usage is TRBJ2-7, with 9 bases lining up with TRBD1. The J segment lost 4 bases and the V segment lost 11 bases, leaving 6 bases of the junction unmatched. Germline CDR1 and CDR2: MNHNS and SASEGT. The CDR3 length is 12 residues. The chain's CDR3 is CALDRGGYEQYF. DNA for the CDR3: TGTGCCCTGGACAGGGGAGGGTACGAGCAGTACTTC.

The V call is TRBV4-1, the J call TRBJ1-4; TRBD1 matches 9 bases. Germline CDR1 is MGHRA and CDR2 is YSYEKL. The CDR3 has 16 residues. V lost 4 bases, J lost 6 bases, and 9 bases stayed unmatched. CDR3 nucleotides: TGCGCCAGCAGCCCAGTTCCCCGGGACAGGGATGAAAAACTGTTTTTT. As protein: CASSPVPRDRDEKLFF.

This clonotype occurred many times. The chain recombines TRBV10-3 with TRBJ2-7, with 8 bases that match TRBD1. V lost 7 bases, J lost 2 bases, and 10 bases stayed unmatched. The V gene's germline CDR1 is ENHRY and CDR2 SYGVKD. CDR3 length equals 15 residues. The CDR3 coding sequence is TGTGCCATCAAGACTCGGACAGGGTACCCCTACGAGCAGTACTTC. Translation gives CAIKTRTGYPYEQYF.

This rearrangement joins TRBV9 to TRBJ2-7, with D perhaps matching TRBD1 (5 bases). The assigned J gene may be wrong: the sequence end matches TRBJ2-3 better. Germline V CDR1 and CDR2: SGDLS, YYNGEE. The CDR3 is 15 residues long. The CDR3, as DNA: TGTGCCAGCAGCGTATCACTCCAAGGGGTTGATACGCAGTATTTT. Protein: CASSVSLQGVDTQYF.

The chain employs TRBV12-3 or TRBV12-4 and TRBJ1-1, with D possibly matching TRBD1 (6 bases). Trimming removed 5 bases from V and 5 bases from J, with 15 bases in between. This CDR3 region has 14 residues. CDR3 nucleotides: TGTGCCAGCAGTACCCAAGGGGGAAGAACTGAAGCTTTCTTT. Its protein product is CASSTQGGRTEAFF.

This clonotype was seen repeatedly, ten times or more. The chain is built from TRBV7-2 and TRBJ2-7; D is undetermined. Trimming removed 5 bases at V and 6 bases at J, with 14 bases between. The CDR3 totals 13 residues. Germline CDR1 SGHTA, CDR2 FQGNSA. Written as DNA, the CDR3 is TGTGCCAGCAGCCGTAGCACCGGGCTCGAGCAGTACTTC. This codes for CASSRSTGLEQYF.

This clonotype was detected many times. The rearrangement links TRBV4-1 to TRBJ2-5, with 12 nucleotides matching TRBD2. CDR3 length equals 17 residues. Germline CDR1 MGHRA, CDR2 YSYEKL. The V and J ends lost 2 bases and 5 bases, in that order; junction bases with no gene match: 9. DNA of the CDR3: TGCGCCAGCAGCCAACGTTCTAGCGGGGGGGCACGGGAGACCCAGTACTTC. The encoded protein is CASSQRSSGGARETQYF.

This clonotype appeared many times. This chain uses TRBV13 with TRBJ2-5; D is unresolved. Germline V CDR1 and CDR2: PRHDT, FYEKMQ (reference sequence). The CDR3 totals 14 residues. Trimming took off 6 bases at V and 7 bases at J, with 18 bases between the two ends. The CDR3 sequence is CASSSDRTRATQYF. DNA of the CDR3: TGTGCCAGCAGTTCGGACCGCACAAGAGCGACCCAGTACTTC.

The chain couples TRBV4-3 to TRBJ1-1; no clear D gene. The CDR3 has 13 residues. V shed 0 bases and J shed 4 bases, with 6 bases lying between them. Germline assignment: CDR1 LGHNA and CDR2 YSLEER. CDR3 nucleotide sequence: TGCGCCAGCAGCCAAGACAGGAGCACTGAAGCTTTCTTT. Amino acids: CASSQDRSTEAFF.

V usage is TRBV28 and J usage is TRBJ2-1, with 9 bases matching TRBD2. V shed 6 bases and J 5 bases; nucleotides not matched to a gene: 8. From germline, CDR1 is MDHEN and CDR2 SYDVKM. This CDR3 has 15 residues. Here the CDR3 DNA reads TGTGCCAGCAGGGGCGGGGGGGAGCTAAACAATGAGCAGTTCTTC. Protein: CASRGGGELNNEQFF. The whole variable domain, remainder taken from reference TRBV28 and TRBJ2-1, is DVKVTQSSRYLVKRTGEKVFLECVQDMDHENMFWYRQDPGLGLRLIYFSYDVKMKEKGDIPEGYSVSREKKERFSLILESASTNQTSMYLCASRGGGELNNEQFFGPGTRLTVL.

This clonotype was counted many times. One end of the junction is discordant with germline, which a read error may explain. The rearrangement uses TRBV5-5 and TRBJ2-3; TRBD1 aligns across 7 bases. The length of the CDR3 is 15 residues. CDR1 is SGHKS, CDR2 YYEKEE, per germline (reference sequence). The CDR3: CASSFGTDRSDTQYF. The CDR3 DNA is TGCGCCAGCAGCTTTGGGACAGATCGGTCAGATACGCAGTATTTT.

This clonotype showed up many times. The CDR3, as DNA: TGTGCCAGCAGACATACAGGGGGCGCGGACACCGGGGAGCTGTTTTTT. Translating gives CASRHTGGADTGELFF. The genes are TRBV12-3 or TRBV12-4 and TRBJ2-2; 9 bases map to TRBD1. V shed 6 bases, J shed 3 bases, and the junction held 8 bases outside the gene matches. This CDR3 comprises 16 residues.

This clonotype was observed at least ten times. The V and J genes are TRBV28 and TRBJ1-2; TRBD1 matches 7 bases. Looked up from germline, CDR1 is MDHEN and CDR2 is SYDVKM. CDR3 length equals 13 residues. Trimming took 2 bases from V and 6 from J; bases not matched to a gene: 3. The CDR3 nucleotides read TGTGCCAGCAGTTTAACAGGGGCTGATGGCTACACCTTC. This translates into CASSLTGADGYTF.

J is TRBJ1-5 and V is TRBV29-1; D call uncertain. Germline V gene lookup returns CDR1 SQVTM and CDR2 ANQGSEA. There are 12 residues in the CDR3. The germline V and J ends were trimmed by 4 bases and 2 bases, with 6 bases remaining between them. The CDR3 DNA is TGCAGCGTTGGATCTCGCAATCAGCCCCAGCATTTT. Translation gives CSVGSRNQPQHF.

In this sample, this clonotype turned up many times. The chain uses TRBV30 and TRBJ2-1; TRBD2 matches 10 bases. This CDR3 is built from 14 residues. From germline, CDR1 is GTSNPN and CDR2 SVGIG (reference sequence). The V gene end was trimmed by 2 bases and the J gene end by 7 bases; junction bases not matched to a gene: 5. DNA for the CDR3: TGTGCCTGGAGTTCCGGGACTAGCGTAAATGAGCAGTTCTTC. It is translated as CAWSSGTSVNEQFF.